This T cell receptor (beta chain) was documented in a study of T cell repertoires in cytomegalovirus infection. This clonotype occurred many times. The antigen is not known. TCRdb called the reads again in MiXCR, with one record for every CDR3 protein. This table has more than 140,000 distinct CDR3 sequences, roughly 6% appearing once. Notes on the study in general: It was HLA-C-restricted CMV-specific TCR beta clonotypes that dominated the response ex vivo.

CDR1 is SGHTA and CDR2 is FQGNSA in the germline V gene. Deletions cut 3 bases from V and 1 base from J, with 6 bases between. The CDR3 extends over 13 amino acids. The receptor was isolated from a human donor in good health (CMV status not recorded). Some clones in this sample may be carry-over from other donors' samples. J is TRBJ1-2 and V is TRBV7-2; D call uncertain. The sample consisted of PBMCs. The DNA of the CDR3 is TGTGCCAGCAGCTTCAGGAGTAACTATGGCTACACCTTC. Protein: CASSFRSNYGYTF.